This TCR beta chain was identified in a study of cytomegalovirus exposure and HLA in healthy donors. A few counts support this clone. A multiplex PCR was run with 60 Vbeta primers and 13 Jbeta primers. Assay used: immunoSEQ multiplex PCR; TCRdb lists only in-frame clones, some missing. This table has about 200,000 clones, more than 65% appearing once. The germline CDR1 and CDR2 sequences are SQVTM and ANQGSEA. The J segment lost 5 bases and the V segment lost 6 bases, leaving 10 bases of the junction unmatched. The CDR3 runs 15 residues. In nominal health when sampled, donors likely had unrecorded immune exposures nonetheless.

Material for sequencing was PBMCs. The TCR comes from a man in his fifties or sixties in good health and CMV-seronegative. The V call is TRBV29-1, the J call TRBJ2-1; 10 bases agree with TRBD1. The CDR3 here is CSVATGTGVNNEQFF. In nucleotides, the CDR3 is TGCAGCGTGGCAACCGGGACAGGGGTAAACAATGAGCAGTTCTTC.